A selection of T cell receptor beta chains follows, all from one sample in a study of follicular helper T cells after annual influenza vaccination. Method: immunoSEQ multiplex PCR; TCRdb's copy keeps in-frame clones and lacks some. The sample holds over a thousand clones, around 85% seen once. This specimen was CXCR5+ CD38+ circulating T follicular helper cells from blood, taken 7 days after influenza vaccination. The receptor set was obtained from an adult who received the influenza vaccine. Each CDR3 is given with its conserved first and last residue. A D gene is named only where the DNA matches it firmly. Clone size is given for some rows only: seen once, a few or many times, or a class if the clone is expanded.

v_gene: TRBV27; d_gene: .; abundance: few; j_gene: TRBJ1-6; CDR3aa: CASSSTTDYSPLHF; CDR3nt: TGTGCCAGCAGTTCCACGACGGATTATTCACCCCTCCACTTT
v_gene: TRBV11-2; d_gene: .; abundance: .; j_gene: TRBJ2-5; CDR3aa: CASSLGATSYGQETQYF; CDR3nt: TGTGCCAGCAGCTTAGGCGCGACATCCTATGGGCAAGAGACCCAGTACTTC
v_gene: TRBV9; d_gene: TRBD1; abundance: .; j_gene: TRBJ2-7; CDR3aa: CASSVDWDRGGEQYF; CDR3nt: TGTGCCAGCAGCGTAGATTGGGACAGGGGTGGCGAGCAGTACTTC
v_gene: TRBV7-2; d_gene: .; abundance: .; j_gene: TRBJ2-5; CDR3aa: CASSLSETQYF; CDR3nt: TGTGCCAGCAGCTTATCGGAGACCCAGTACTTC
v_gene: TRBV5-4; d_gene: TRBD2; abundance: .; j_gene: TRBJ2-1; CDR3aa: CASSQTSGGRGHEQFF; CDR3nt: TGTGCCAGCAGTCAGACTAGCGGGGGAAGGGGGCATGAGCAGTTCTTC
v_gene: TRBV5-5; d_gene: .; abundance: .; j_gene: TRBJ2-3; CDR3aa: CASSGRTSTDTQYF; CDR3nt: TGTGCCAGCAGCGGTAGGACAAGCACAGATACGCAGTATTTT
v_gene: TRBV11-3; d_gene: .; abundance: .; j_gene: TRBJ2-2; CDR3aa: CASSRTFGYTGELFF; CDR3nt: TGTGCCAGCAGCAGAACCTTTGGGTACACCGGGGAGCTGTTTTTT
v_gene: TRBV19; d_gene: TRBD2; abundance: .; j_gene: TRBJ2-1; CDR3aa: CASSTSTSGGVKEQFF; CDR3nt: TGTGCCAGTAGTACCTCGACTAGCGGGGGGGTCAAGGAGCAGTTCTTC
v_gene: TRBV7-2; d_gene: TRBD1; abundance: .; j_gene: TRBJ1-6; CDR3aa: CASLNRGQGINSPLHF; CDR3nt: TGTGCCAGCTTAAACCGAGGACAGGGGATCAATTCACCCCTCCACTTT
v_gene: TRBV18; d_gene: .; abundance: .; j_gene: TRBJ2-6; CDR3aa: CASSATVPSGANVLTF; CDR3nt: TGTGCCAGCTCAGCGACGGTCCCCTCTGGGGCCAACGTCCTGACTTTC
v_gene: TRBV10-3; d_gene: .; abundance: .; j_gene: TRBJ2-3; CDR3aa: CAISPGTGRGLAGGTDTQYF; CDR3nt: TGTGCCATCAGTCCCGGGACAGGGCGCGGGCTGGCGGGAGGGACAGATACGCAGTATTTT
v_gene: TRBV27; d_gene: TRBD1; abundance: .; j_gene: TRBJ1-5; CDR3aa: CASSQDRGDQPQHF; CDR3nt: TGTGCCAGCAGTCAAGACAGGGGGGACCAGCCCCAGCATTTT
v_gene: TRBV30; d_gene: .; abundance: .; j_gene: TRBJ2-7; CDR3aa: CAWSTGTYEQYF; CDR3nt: TGTGCCTGGAGCACAGGCACCTACGAGCAGTACTTC
v_gene: TRBV11-3; d_gene: .; abundance: .; j_gene: TRBJ2-6; CDR3aa: CASSSPDSRQSRANVLTF; CDR3nt: TGTGCCAGCAGCAGTCCGGACTCTCGACAAAGTCGGGCCAACGTCCTGACTTTC
v_gene: TRBV6-1; d_gene: TRBD1; abundance: large; j_gene: TRBJ2-1; CDR3aa: CASITDRGLYNEQFF; CDR3nt: TGTGCCAGCATCACGGACAGGGGGCTTTACAATGAGCAGTTCTTC
v_gene: TRBV5-1; d_gene: TRBD2; abundance: .; j_gene: TRBJ2-1; CDR3aa: CASSPLAGGEQFF; CDR3nt: TGCGCCAGCAGCCCCCTCGCGGGAGGTGAGCAGTTCTTC
v_gene: TRBV29-1; d_gene: .; abundance: .; j_gene: TRBJ2-7; CDR3aa: CRTRQGLGYEQYF; CDR3nt: TGCCGGACGCGGCAGGGGTTAGGATACGAGCAGTACTTC
v_gene: TRBV30; d_gene: .; abundance: .; j_gene: TRBJ2-1; CDR3aa: CAWSVPGEQFF; CDR3nt: TGTGCCTGGAGTGTACCGGGTGAGCAGTTCTTC
v_gene: TRBV30; d_gene: TRBD1; abundance: once; j_gene: TRBJ1-6; CDR3aa: CAARDRGISSYNSPLHF; CDR3nt: TGTGCCGCCCGGGACAGGGGGATAAGCTCCTATAATTCACCCCTCCACTTT
v_gene: TRBV19; d_gene: .; abundance: .; j_gene: TRBJ2-6; CDR3aa: CASSISGRASSGANVLTF; CDR3nt: TGTGCCAGTAGTATATCAGGCAGGGCCTCCTCTGGGGCCAACGTCCTGACTTTC
v_gene: TRBV19; d_gene: .; abundance: few; j_gene: TRBJ1-6; CDR3aa: CASSSPQGGNNSPLHF; CDR3nt: TGTGCCAGTAGTAGTCCACAGGGTGGAAATAATTCACCCCTCCACTTT
v_gene: TRBV5-1; d_gene: TRBD1; abundance: .; j_gene: TRBJ1-3; CDR3aa: CASSLVGQGRSGNTIYF; CDR3nt: TGCGCCAGCAGCTTGGTCGGACAGGGGAGATCTGGAAACACCATATATTTT
v_gene: TRBV19; d_gene: .; abundance: .; j_gene: TRBJ1-6; CDR3aa: CASSPPSGSSYNSPLHF; CDR3nt: TGTGCCAGTAGTCCACCTTCAGGTAGCTCCTATAATTCACCCCTCCACTTT
v_gene: TRBV28; d_gene: .; abundance: .; j_gene: TRBJ2-7; CDR3aa: CASSLPGSHADEQYF; CDR3nt: TGTGCCAGCAGTTTACCCGGCTCCCACGCAGACGAGCAGTACTTC
v_gene: TRBV6-5; d_gene: .; abundance: .; j_gene: TRBJ2-7; CDR3aa: CASSPTRGAYEQYF; CDR3nt: TGTGCCAGCAGCCCTACAAGGGGCGCGTACGAGCAGTACTTC
v_gene: TRBV28; d_gene: TRBD2; abundance: .; j_gene: TRBJ2-5; CDR3aa: CASRYGGSGNQETQYF; CDR3nt: TGTGCCAGCAGGTACGGGGGTAGCGGGAACCAAGAGACCCAGTACTTC
v_gene: TRBV7-2; d_gene: TRBD1; abundance: .; j_gene: TRBJ1-1; CDR3aa: CASTRGQGWDTEAFF; CDR3nt: TGTGCCAGCACCCGAGGACAGGGATGGGACACTGAAGCTTTCTTT
v_gene: TRBV7-8; d_gene: TRBD1; abundance: .; j_gene: TRBJ2-5; CDR3aa: CAIERTGGMSQTQYF; CDR3nt: TGTGCCATCGAGAGGACAGGGGGCATGTCGCAGACCCAGTACTTC
v_gene: TRBV7-8; d_gene: .; abundance: .; j_gene: TRBJ1-1; CDR3aa: CASSSWGGVTEAFF; CDR3nt: TGTGCCAGCAGCTCCTGGGGCGGAGTGACTGAAGCTTTCTTT
v_gene: TRBV28; d_gene: .; abundance: .; j_gene: TRBJ2-2; CDR3aa: CATEQDRWTGELFF; CDR3nt: TGTGCCACCGAACAAGACAGGTGGACCGGGGAGCTGTTTTTT
v_gene: TRBV11-2; d_gene: .; abundance: .; j_gene: TRBJ2-7; CDR3aa: CASSLDAGLSYEQYF; CDR3nt: TGTGCCAGCAGCCTAGATGCGGGCCTCTCCTACGAGCAGTACTTC
v_gene: TRBV2; d_gene: TRBD1; abundance: .; j_gene: TRBJ2-6; CDR3aa: CASSKADDRAQTGANVLTF; CDR3nt: TGTGCCAGCAGTAAAGCGGACGACAGGGCCCAAACTGGGGCCAACGTCCTGACTTTC
v_gene: TRBV7-9; d_gene: .; abundance: .; j_gene: TRBJ1-5; CDR3aa: CASSLDVGWGGPQHF; CDR3nt: TGTGCCAGCAGCTTAGATGTCGGCTGGGGGGGGCCCCAGCATTTT
v_gene: TRBV5-1; d_gene: .; abundance: .; j_gene: TRBJ1-4; CDR3aa: CASSLVGDVNEKLFF; CDR3nt: TGCGCCAGCAGCTTGGTGGGGGATGTGAATGAAAAACTGTTTTTT
v_gene: TRBV9; d_gene: .; abundance: .; j_gene: TRBJ2-3; CDR3aa: CASSVGGLTDTQYF; CDR3nt: TGTGCCAGCAGCGTCGGGGGGCTTACAGATACGCAGTATTTT